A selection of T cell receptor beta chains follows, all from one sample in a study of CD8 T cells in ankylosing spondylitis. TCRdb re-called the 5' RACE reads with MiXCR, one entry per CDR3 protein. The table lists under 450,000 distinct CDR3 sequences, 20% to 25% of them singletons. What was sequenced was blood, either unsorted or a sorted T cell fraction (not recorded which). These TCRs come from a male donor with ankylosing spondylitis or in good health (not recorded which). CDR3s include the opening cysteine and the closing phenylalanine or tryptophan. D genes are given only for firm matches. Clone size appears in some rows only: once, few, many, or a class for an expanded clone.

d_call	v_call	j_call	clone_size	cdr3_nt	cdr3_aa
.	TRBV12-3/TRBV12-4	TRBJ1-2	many	TGTGCCAGCAGTTTAGGGTCATGGAGAGGCTACACCTTC	CASSLGSWRGYTF
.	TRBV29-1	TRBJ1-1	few	TGCAGCGTTGGAGGGAGCGACTTGAACACTGAAGCTTTCTTT	CSVGGSDLNTEAFF
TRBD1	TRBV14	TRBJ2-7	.	TGTGCCAGCAGACTTTACCGGGACAGGTCCTACGAGCAGTACTTC	CASRLYRDRSYEQYF
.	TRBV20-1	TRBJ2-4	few	TGCAGTGCTAGTTGGGGGATTGCCAAAAACATTCAGTACTTC	CSASWGIAKNIQYF
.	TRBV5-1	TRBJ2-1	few	TGCGCCAGCAGCCGTGAAGAGGGGGGGAACTCCTACCATGAGCAGTTCTTC	CASSREEGGNSYHEQFF
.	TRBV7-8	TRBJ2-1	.	TGTGCCAGCAGCTTAGTAAGACCGGGTCAGGGCGAGCAGTTCTTC	CASSLVRPGQGEQFF
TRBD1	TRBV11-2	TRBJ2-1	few	TGTGCCAGCAGCTTAGGGACAGGGGCTCTAGGGAATGAGCAGTTCTTC	CASSLGTGALGNEQFF
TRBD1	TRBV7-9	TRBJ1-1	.	TGTGCCAGCAGCATGGGGACAGCTAACACTGAAGCTTTCTTT	CASSMGTANTEAFF
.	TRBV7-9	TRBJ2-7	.	TGTGCCAGCAGCTTCATGTACCCTGAGGAGCAGTACTTC	CASSFMYPEEQYF
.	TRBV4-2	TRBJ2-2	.	TGTGCCAGCAGCCCCGGGGGAGTGGGGGAGACCCCGAACACCGGGGAGCTGTTTTTT	CASSPGGVGETPNTGELFF
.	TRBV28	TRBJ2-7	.	TGTGCCAGTAATAACGGGTACGAGCAGTACTTC	CASNNGYEQYF
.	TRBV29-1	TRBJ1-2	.	TGCAGCGTTGAAGATCCCTATGGCTACACCTTC	CSVEDPYGYTF
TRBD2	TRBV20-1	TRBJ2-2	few	TGCAGTGTTCGGCTAGCGGGGATCACCGGGGAGCTGTTTTTT	CSVRLAGITGELFF
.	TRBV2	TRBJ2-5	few	TGTGCCAGCAGGAGCACGTACCAAGAGACCCAGTACTTC	CASRSTYQETQYF
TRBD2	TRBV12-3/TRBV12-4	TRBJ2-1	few	TGTGCCACCACCTTTGGGGGGGCCTACAATGAGCAGTTCTTC	CATTFGGAYNEQFF
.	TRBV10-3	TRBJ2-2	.	TGTGCCATCAGTGGTTCAGACGCGAACACCGGGGAGCTGTTTTTT	CAISGSDANTGELFF
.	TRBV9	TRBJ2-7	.	TGTGCCAGCAGCGTAGCTGTGGCAGACTACGAGCAGTACTTC	CASSVAVADYEQYF
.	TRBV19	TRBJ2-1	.	TGTGCCAGTAGCCTACTCCCGCCCGCGCAGGCAGGGAATGAGCAGTTCTTC	CASSLLPPAQAGNEQFF
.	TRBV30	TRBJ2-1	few	TGTGCCTGGAGTGTATTTTACAATGAGCAGTTCTTC	CAWSVFYNEQFF
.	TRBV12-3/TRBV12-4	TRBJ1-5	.	TGTGCCAGCAGTTCCCGGGGCGCGGGGGCACAGCCCCAGCATTTT	CASSSRGAGAQPQHF
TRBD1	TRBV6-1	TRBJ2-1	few	TGTGCCACGAGACAGGGTTTATGGAATGAGCAGTTCTTC	CATRQGLWNEQFF
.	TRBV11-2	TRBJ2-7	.	TGTGCCAGCAGCACTCTAACCTACGAGCAGTACTTC	CASSTLTYEQYF
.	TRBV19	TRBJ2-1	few	TGTGCCATCCAAGTAGACAATGAGCAGTTCTTC	CAIQVDNEQFF
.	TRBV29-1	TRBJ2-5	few	TGCAGCGTTTCCCGACAGGCAATCCAAGAGACCCAGTACTTC	CSVSRQAIQETQYF
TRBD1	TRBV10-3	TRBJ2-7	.	TGTGCCATCAGGGCCGGGACAGACTACGAGCAGTACTTC	CAIRAGTDYEQYF
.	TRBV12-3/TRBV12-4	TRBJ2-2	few	TGTGCCAGCAGTTGGGTAACCGGGGAGCTGTTTTTT	CASSWVTGELFF
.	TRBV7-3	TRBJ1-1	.	TGTGCCAGCAGCTTGTCCGGGGGGTATGGCACTGAAGCTTTCTTT	CASSLSGGYGTEAFF
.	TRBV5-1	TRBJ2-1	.	TGCGCCAGCAGCTTGCTCCCAGGGGCCTACAATGAGCAGTTCTTC	CASSLLPGAYNEQFF
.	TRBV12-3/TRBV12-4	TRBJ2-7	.	TGTGCCAGCAGTTCCTCCTTCACAGGGATAAGCTACGAGCAGTACTTC	CASSSSFTGISYEQYF
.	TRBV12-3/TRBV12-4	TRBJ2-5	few	TGTGCCAGCAGTTTAGGGGTGGGACGGGAGACCCAGTACTTC	CASSLGVGRETQYF